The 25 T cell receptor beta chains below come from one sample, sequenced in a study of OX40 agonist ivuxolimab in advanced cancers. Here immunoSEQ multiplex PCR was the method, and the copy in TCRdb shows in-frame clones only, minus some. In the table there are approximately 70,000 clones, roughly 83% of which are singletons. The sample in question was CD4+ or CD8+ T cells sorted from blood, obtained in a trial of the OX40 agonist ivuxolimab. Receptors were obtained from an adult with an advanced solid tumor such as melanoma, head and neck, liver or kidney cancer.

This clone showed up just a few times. The CDR3 loop reads CASRLTSKPYNEQFF. In DNA form, the CDR3 reads TGTGCCAGCAGACTGACTAGTAAGCCCTACAATGAGCAGTTCTTC. This chain connects TRBV28 to TRBJ2-1; D is perhaps TRBD2 (6 bases). The CDR3 contains 15 residues. V was trimmed by 6 bases and J by 2 bases, leaving 14 bases between them. Germline V lookup: CDR1 MDHEN, CDR2 SYDVKM.

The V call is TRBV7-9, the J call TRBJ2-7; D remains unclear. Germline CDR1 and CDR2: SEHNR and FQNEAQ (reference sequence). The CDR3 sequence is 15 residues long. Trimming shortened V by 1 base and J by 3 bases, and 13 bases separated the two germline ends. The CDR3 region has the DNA TGTGCCAGCAGCTTAGTGCGAGGAGAGAACTACGAGCAGTACTTC. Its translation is CASSLVRGENYEQYF.

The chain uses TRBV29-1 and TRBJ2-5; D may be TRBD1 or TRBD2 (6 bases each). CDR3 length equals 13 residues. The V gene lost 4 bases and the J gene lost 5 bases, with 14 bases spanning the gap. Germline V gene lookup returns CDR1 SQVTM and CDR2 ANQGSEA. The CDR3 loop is CSVARGPGETQYF. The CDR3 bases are TGCAGCGTTGCCCGGGGGCCTGGGGAGACCCAGTACTTC.

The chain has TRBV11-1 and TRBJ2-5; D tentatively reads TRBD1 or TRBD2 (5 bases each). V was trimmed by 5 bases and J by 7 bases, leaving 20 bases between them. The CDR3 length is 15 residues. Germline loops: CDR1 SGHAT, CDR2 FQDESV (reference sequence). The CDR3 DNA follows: TGTGCCAGCAGCACTAAACGAACTGGGGCGGGGACCCAGTACTTC. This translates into CASSTKRTGAGTQYF.

The CDR3 DNA reads TGCAGCGTTGTTCCAGGGAACACTGAAGCTTTCTTT. It yields the protein CSVVPGNTEAFF. J is TRBJ1-1 and V is TRBV29-1; no clear D gene. Germline V gene data show CDR1 as SQVTM and CDR2 as ANQGSEA. Trimming cost V 4 bases and J 1 base, with 7 bases left between them. The CDR3 contains 12 residues.

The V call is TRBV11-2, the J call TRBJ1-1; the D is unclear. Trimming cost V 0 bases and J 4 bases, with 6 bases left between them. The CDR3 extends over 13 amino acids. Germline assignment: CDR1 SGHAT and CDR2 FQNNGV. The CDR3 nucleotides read TGTGCCAGCAGCTTAGATTTGGGCACTGAAGCTTTCTTT. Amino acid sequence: CASSLDLGTEAFF.

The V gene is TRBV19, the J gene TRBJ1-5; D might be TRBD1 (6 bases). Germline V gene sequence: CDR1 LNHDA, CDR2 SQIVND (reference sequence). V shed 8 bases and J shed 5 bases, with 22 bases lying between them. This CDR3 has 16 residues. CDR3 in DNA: TGTGCCAGTCTCGAAGGGACATCTGGAGTTTATCAGCCCCAGCATTTT. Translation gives CASLEGTSGVYQPQHF.

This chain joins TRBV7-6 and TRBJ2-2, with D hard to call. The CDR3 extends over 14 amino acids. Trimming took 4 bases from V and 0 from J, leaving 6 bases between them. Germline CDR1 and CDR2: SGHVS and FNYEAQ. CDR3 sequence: CASSSRPNTGELFF. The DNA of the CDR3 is TGTGCCAGCAGCTCCCGCCCGAACACCGGGGAGCTGTTTTTT.

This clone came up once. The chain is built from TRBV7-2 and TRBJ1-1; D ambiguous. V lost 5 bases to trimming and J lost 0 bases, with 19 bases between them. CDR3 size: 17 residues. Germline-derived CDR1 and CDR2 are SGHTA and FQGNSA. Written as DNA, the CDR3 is TGTGCCAGCAGCCAAAATGGGAGGTCAAACATGAACACTGAAGCTTTCTTT. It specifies CASSQNGRSNMNTEAFF.

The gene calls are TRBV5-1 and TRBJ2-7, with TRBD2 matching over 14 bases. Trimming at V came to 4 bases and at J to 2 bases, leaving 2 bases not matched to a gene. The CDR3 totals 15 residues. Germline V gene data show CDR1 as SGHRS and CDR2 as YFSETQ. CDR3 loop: CASSVGLAGAYEQYF. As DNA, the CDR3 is TGCGCCAGCAGCGTGGGACTAGCGGGGGCCTACGAGCAGTACTTC. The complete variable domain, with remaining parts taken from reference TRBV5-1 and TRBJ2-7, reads KAGVTQTPRYLIKTRGQQVTLSCSPISGHRSVSWYQQTPGQGLQFLFEYFSETQRNKGNFPGRFSGRQFSNSRSEMNVSTLELGDSALYLCASSVGLAGAYEQYFGPGTRLTVT.

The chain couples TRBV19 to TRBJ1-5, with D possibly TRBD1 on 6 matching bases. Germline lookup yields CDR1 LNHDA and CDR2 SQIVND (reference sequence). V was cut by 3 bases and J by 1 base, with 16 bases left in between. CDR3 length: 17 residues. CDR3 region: CASSMRLGQGSNQPQHF. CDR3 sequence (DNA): TGTGCCAGTAGTATGAGACTTGGGCAGGGGAGCAATCAGCCCCAGCATTTT.

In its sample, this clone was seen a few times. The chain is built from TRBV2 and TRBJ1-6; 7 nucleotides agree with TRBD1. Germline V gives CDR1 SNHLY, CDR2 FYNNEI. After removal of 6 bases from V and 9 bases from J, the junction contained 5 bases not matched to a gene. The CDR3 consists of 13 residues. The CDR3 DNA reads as TGTGCCAGCAGAGGGACAGATTCTTCACCCCTCCACTTT. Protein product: CASRGTDSSPLHF.

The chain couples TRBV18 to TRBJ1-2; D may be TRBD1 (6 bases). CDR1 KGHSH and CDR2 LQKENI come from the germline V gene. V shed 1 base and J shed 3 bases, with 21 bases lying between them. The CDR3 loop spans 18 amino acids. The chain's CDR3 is CASSPRFTGAGEDYGYTF. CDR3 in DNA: TGTGCCAGCTCACCACGCTTTACCGGGGCAGGGGAGGACTATGGCTACACCTTC.

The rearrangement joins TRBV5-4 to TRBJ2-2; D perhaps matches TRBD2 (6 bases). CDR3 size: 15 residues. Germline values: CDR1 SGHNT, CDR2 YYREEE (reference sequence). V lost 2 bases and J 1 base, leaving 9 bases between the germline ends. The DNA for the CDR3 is TGTGCCAGCAGCTTTCAGGGACTGAACACCGGGGAGCTGTTTTTT. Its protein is CASSFQGLNTGELFF.

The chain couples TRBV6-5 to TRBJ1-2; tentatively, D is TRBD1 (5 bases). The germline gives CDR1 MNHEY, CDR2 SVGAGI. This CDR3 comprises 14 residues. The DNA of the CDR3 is TGTGGTACGGCTGGAACAGGACGGGATTATGGCTACACCTTC. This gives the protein CGTAGTGRDYGYTF.

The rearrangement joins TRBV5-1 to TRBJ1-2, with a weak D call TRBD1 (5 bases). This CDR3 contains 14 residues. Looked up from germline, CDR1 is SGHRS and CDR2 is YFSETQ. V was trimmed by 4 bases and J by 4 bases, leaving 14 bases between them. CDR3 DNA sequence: TGCGCCAGCAGCGCCGGGGACGGCAGCTATGGCTACACCTTC. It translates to CASSAGDGSYGYTF.

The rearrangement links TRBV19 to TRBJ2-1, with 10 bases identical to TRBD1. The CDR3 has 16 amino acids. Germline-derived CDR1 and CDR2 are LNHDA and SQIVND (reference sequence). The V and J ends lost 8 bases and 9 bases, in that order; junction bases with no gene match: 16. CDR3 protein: CASGNPGTGEFGEQFF. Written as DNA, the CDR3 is TGTGCCAGTGGTAACCCTGGGACAGGGGAATTTGGTGAGCAGTTCTTC. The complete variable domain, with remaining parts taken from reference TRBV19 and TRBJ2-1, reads DGGITQSPKYLFRKEGQNVTLSCEQNLNHDAMYWYRQDPGQGLRLIYYSQIVNDFQKGDIAEGYSVSREKKESFPLTVTSAQKNPTAFYLCASGNPGTGEFGEQFFGPGTRLTVL.

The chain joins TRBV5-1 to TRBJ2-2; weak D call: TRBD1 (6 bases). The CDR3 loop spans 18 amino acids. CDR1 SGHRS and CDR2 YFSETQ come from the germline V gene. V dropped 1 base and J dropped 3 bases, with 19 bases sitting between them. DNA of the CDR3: TGCGCCAGCAGCTTGTTAGGTAGGGGACAACTCTACACCGGGGAGCTGTTTTTT. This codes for CASSLLGRGQLYTGELFF.

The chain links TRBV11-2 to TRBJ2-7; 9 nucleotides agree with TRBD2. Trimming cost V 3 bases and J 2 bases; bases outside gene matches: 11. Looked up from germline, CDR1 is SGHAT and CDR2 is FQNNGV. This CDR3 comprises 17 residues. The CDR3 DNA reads TGTGCCAGCAGCTTCTCTAGCGGGATCCGGGTCCCCTACGAGCAGTACTTC. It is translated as CASSFSSGIRVPYEQYF.

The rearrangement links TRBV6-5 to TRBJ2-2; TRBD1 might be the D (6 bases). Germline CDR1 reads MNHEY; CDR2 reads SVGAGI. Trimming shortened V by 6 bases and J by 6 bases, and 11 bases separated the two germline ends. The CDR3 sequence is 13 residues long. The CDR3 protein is CASSPGQSGELFF. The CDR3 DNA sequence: TGTGCCAGCAGCCCTGGACAGTCCGGGGAGCTGTTTTTT.

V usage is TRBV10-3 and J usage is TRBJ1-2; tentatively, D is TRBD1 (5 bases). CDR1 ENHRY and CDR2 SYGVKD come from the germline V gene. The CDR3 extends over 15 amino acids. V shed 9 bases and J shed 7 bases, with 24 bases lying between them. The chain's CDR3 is CAITRDAIFGSGYTF. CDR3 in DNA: TGTGCCATTACCCGGGACGCAATTTTTGGGAGTGGCTACACCTTC.

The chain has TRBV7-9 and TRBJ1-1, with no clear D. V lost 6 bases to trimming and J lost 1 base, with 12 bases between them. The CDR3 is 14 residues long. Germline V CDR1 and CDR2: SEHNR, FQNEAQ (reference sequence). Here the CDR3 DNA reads TGTGCCAGCAGTCTGGGTGCAGGGAACACTGAAGCTTTCTTT. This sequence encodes CASSLGAGNTEAFF.

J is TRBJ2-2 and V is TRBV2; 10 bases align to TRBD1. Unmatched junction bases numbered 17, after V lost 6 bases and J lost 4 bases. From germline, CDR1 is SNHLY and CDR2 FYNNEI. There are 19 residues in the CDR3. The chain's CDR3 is CASRGTKDRGTLSTGELFF. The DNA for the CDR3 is TGTGCCAGCAGAGGGACCAAGGACAGGGGGACTCTTTCCACCGGGGAGCTGTTTTTT.

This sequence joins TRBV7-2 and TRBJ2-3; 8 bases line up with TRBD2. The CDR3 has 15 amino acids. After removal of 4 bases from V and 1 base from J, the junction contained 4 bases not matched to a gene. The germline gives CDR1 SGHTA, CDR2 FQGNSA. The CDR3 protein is CASSSRGAGTDTQYF. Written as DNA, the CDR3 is TGTGCCAGCAGCTCGCGGGGGGCTGGCACAGATACGCAGTATTTT.

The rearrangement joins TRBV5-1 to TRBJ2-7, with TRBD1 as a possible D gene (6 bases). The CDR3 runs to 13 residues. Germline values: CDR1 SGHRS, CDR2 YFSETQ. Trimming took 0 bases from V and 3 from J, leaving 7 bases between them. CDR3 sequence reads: CASSLGQDYEQYF. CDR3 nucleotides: TGCGCCAGCAGCTTGGGACAGGACTACGAGCAGTACTTC.